This paragraph reports one TCR beta chain. Mismatch with germline at one junction end may stem from a read error. Other nucleotide sequences in the sample specify the same CDR3. This record comes from a study of T cell repertoires in chronic hepatitis B (dated by TCRdb to about 2019). To prepare the library, the immunoSEQ multiplex PCR assay was applied. Entries here come from immuneACCESS through TCRdb and include only in-frame sequences with V and J called. Some clones fail to appear in such tables; in the studies checked, an unresolved V gene covers under half of the shortfall, and the cause of the remainder is unknown. Present in this sample are approximately 160 clones, roughly 80% of which were seen just once. The ten largest clonotypes hold around 53% of the sample. From the cysteine up to the phenylalanine, the CDR3 has a length of 12 residues. Kept here is only the CDR3 DNA, which spans 36 bases and is read in frame from base 1. The germline V gene (reference sequence) yields GTSNPN for CDR1 and SVGIG for CDR2.

This receptor chain uses TRBV30 and TRBJ1-1; confidence is insufficient to name the D gene. Sequences were obtained from HBV core (core195) epitope-specific CD8+ T cells from PBMCs. The receptor was isolated from a human donor with chronic hepatitis B virus infection. In nucleotides, the sequence is TGTGCGGAAGGACGGTTAAACACCGAAGCTTTCTTT. The encoded protein is CAEGRLNTEAFF.